Each of the 22 T cell receptor beta chains below was sequenced from the same sample in a study of identical twins. TCRdb processed the 5' RACE reads anew with MiXCR; each CDR3 protein has one entry. This repertoire shows under 350,000 distinct CDR3 sequences, over 8.5% found once; its top ten account for 7% to 8.5%. These data also featured in a second study, about yellow fever vaccine responses in identical twins.

Input material: CD8+ T cells sorted from blood. These receptors were obtained from a woman under 30 in good health.

This clonotype was counted ten times or more. The CDR3 region is CASSQGITGELFF. CDR3 DNA: TGTGCCAGCAGCCAGGGTATCACCGGGGAGCTGTTTTTT. The rearrangement links TRBV7-9 to TRBJ2-2; D perhaps matches TRBD1 (5 bases). Trimming removed 5 bases from V and 4 bases from J, with 8 bases in between. This CDR3 comprises 13 residues. Per germline, CDR1 SEHNR and CDR2 FQNEAQ (reference sequence).

This clonotype was seen repeatedly, ten times or more. The chain has TRBV4-1 and TRBJ1-4, with D possibly matching TRBD1 (5 bases). The CDR3 contains 13 residues. CDR1 MGHRA and CDR2 YSYEKL come from the germline V gene. The V end was cut by 6 bases, the J end by 4 bases, with 9 bases between. DNA for the CDR3: TGCGCCAGCAGACCGCAGGGTAATGAAAAACTGTTTTTT. Translated, it gives CASRPQGNEKLFF.

This clonotype appeared many times. The chain links TRBV7-9 to TRBJ2-1, with unresolved D. V was trimmed by 5 bases and J by 8 bases, leaving 13 bases between them. This CDR3 has 13 amino acids. The germline V gene encodes CDR1 SEHNR and CDR2 FQNEAQ (reference sequence). This chain's CDR3 is CASSPVGYDEQFF. DNA of the CDR3: TGTGCCAGCAGCCCGGTAGGGTATGATGAGCAGTTCTTC.

The chain is built from TRBV9 and TRBJ2-7; D remains ambiguous. This CDR3 has 15 residues. V was clipped by 2 bases and J by 2 bases, with 14 bases between them. The V gene's germline CDR1 is SGDLS and CDR2 YYNGEE. The CDR3 nucleotides are TGTGCCAGCAGCGTCGGTTCTTTCGCGGCCTACGAGCAGTACTTC. Amino acid sequence: CASSVGSFAAYEQYF.

The CDR3 DNA reads TGCGCCAGCAGCTTGGCAGGAGGCCGTACGAACACCGGGGAGCTGTTTTTT. Amino acids: CASSLAGGRTNTGELFF. The V gene is TRBV5-1, the J gene TRBJ2-2; D perhaps matches TRBD2 (5 bases). Trimming removed 0 bases from V and 0 bases from J, with 12 bases in between. The CDR3 contains 17 residues. Germline V gene sequence: CDR1 SGHRS, CDR2 YFSETQ.

This clonotype showed up just a few times. This rearrangement joins TRBV13 to TRBJ2-5; D unclear. The CDR3 is made up of 14 amino acids. V was clipped by 2 bases and J by 4 bases, with 11 bases between them. Looked up from germline, CDR1 is PRHDT and CDR2 is FYEKMQ (reference sequence). This CDR3 is CASSLRRVGETQYF. The CDR3, as DNA: TGTGCCAGCAGCTTACGCCGGGTCGGAGAGACCCAGTACTTC.

This chain joins TRBV10-3 and TRBJ2-5, with TRBD2 matching 8 bases. The trim removed 8 bases at V and 1 base at J, leaving 6 bases unmatched. CDR1 and CDR2 from the germline V gene are ENHRY and SYGVKD. CDR3 size: 14 residues. CDR3 region: CAIAGGAPQETQYF. Written as DNA, the CDR3 is TGTGCCATCGCCGGGGGGGCCCCCCAAGAGACCCAGTACTTC.

This clonotype has at least ten counts. V is TRBV7-9 and J is TRBJ2-3, with D tentatively TRBD2 (5 bases). Germline V gives CDR1 SEHNR, CDR2 FQNEAQ (reference sequence). The V end was cut by 5 bases, the J end by 3 bases, with 18 bases between. The CDR3 spans 16 residues. The CDR3 is CASSPRTGYGTDTQYF. CDR3 bases: TGTGCCAGCAGCCCCAGGACGGGGTATGGTACAGATACGCAGTATTTT.

This clonotype was seen at least ten times. The CDR3 loop is CASSPNPGPGEEQYF. CDR3 sequence (DNA): TGTGCCAGCAGTCCCAACCCGGGGCCTGGGGAAGAGCAGTACTTC. The chain is built from TRBV6-1 and TRBJ2-7; D may match TRBD1 or TRBD2 (5 bases each). Germline values: CDR1 MNHNS, CDR2 SASEGT. Deletions cut 5 bases from V and 7 bases from J, with 21 bases between. The CDR3 runs to 15 residues.

The V and J genes are TRBV20-1 and TRBJ2-7; no clear D. The V gene lost 3 bases and the J gene lost 4 bases, with 13 bases spanning the gap. CDR3 length equals 13 residues. CDR1 and CDR2 from the germline V gene are DFQATT and SNEGSKA (reference sequence). The CDR3 coding sequence is TGCAGTGCTAGTTTAGGGATGGCATACGAGCAGTACTTC. This sequence encodes CSASLGMAYEQYF.

V usage is TRBV20-1 and J usage is TRBJ2-2; no firm D call. The ends were cut back, 1 base at V and 2 bases at J, with 5 bases in the middle. This CDR3 is 13 amino acids long. The germline V gene has CDR1 DFQATT and CDR2 SNEGSKA (reference sequence). The CDR3 is CSARGFNTGELFF. CDR3 nucleotide sequence: TGCAGTGCTAGAGGGTTTAACACCGGGGAGCTGTTTTTT.

This clonotype was observed a handful of times. The CDR3 loop reads CASTAGATGELFF. CDR3 coding DNA: TGTGCCAGCACGGCAGGGGCCACCGGGGAGCTGTTTTTT. The gene calls are TRBV27 and TRBJ2-2, with TRBD1 as a possible D gene (6 bases). The CDR3 extends over 13 amino acids. Germline CDR1 and CDR2: MNHEY and SMNVEV (reference sequence). Trimming stripped 7 bases from V and 4 bases from J, with 10 bases between.

The rearrangement uses TRBV5-4 and TRBJ2-1; 9 bases match TRBD2. The V gene's germline CDR1 is SGHNT and CDR2 YYREEE (reference sequence). V was clipped by 2 bases and J by 8 bases; unmatched bases: 14. There are 17 residues in the CDR3. The chain's CDR3 is CASSFAAGGPLIDEQFF. The DNA of the CDR3 is TGTGCCAGCAGCTTCGCCGCGGGAGGGCCGCTGATCGATGAGCAGTTCTTC.

The genes are TRBV28 and TRBJ2-7; 7 positions agree with TRBD1. Losses at the gene ends were 6 bases for V and 2 bases for J; bases not matched to a gene: 10. The germline V gene has CDR1 MDHEN and CDR2 SYDVKM. The CDR3 covers 15 residues. The CDR3 loop is CASRSPGQSAYEQYF. CDR3 DNA: TGTGCCAGCAGGTCCCCGGGACAGTCGGCCTACGAGCAGTACTTC.

This clonotype was seen ten or more times. This rearrangement joins TRBV4-3 to TRBJ2-7, with D tentatively TRBD2 (5 bases). Per germline, CDR1 LGHNA and CDR2 YSLEER. The ends were cut back, 4 bases at V and 0 bases at J, with 16 bases in the middle. This CDR3 is 16 amino acids long. As DNA, the CDR3 is TGCGCCAGCAGCCCCCACTCTAGCCCAAGCTCCTACGAGCAGTACTTC. Protein: CASSPHSSPSSYEQYF.

The chain carries TRBV27 and TRBJ2-1; D unresolved. Per germline, CDR1 MNHEY and CDR2 SMNVEV (reference sequence). Trimming cost V 1 base and J 6 bases, with 13 bases left between them. The CDR3 totals 15 residues. CDR3 bases: TGTGCCAGCAGTTTATATAGGAATCCCCGCAATGAGCAGTTCTTC. Translation: CASSLYRNPRNEQFF.

This clonotype has only a few counts. The chain joins TRBV5-1 to TRBJ2-2, with TRBD2 identical over 12 bases. V lost 4 bases to trimming and J lost 5 bases; unmatched junction nucleotides: 3. Germline CDR1 SGHRS, CDR2 YFSETQ. The CDR3 loop spans 15 amino acids. The CDR3, as DNA: TGCGCCAGCAGCCTCGGACTAGCGGGAACCGGGGAGCTGTTTTTT. It yields the protein CASSLGLAGTGELFF.

This clonotype was found a few times. The chain couples TRBV19 to TRBJ1-4; TRBD1 matches at 7 bases. Trimming removed 2 bases from V and 7 bases from J; junction bases left unmatched: 7. CDR3 size: 15 residues. CDR1 is LNHDA, CDR2 SQIVND, per germline (reference sequence). The CDR3 here is CASSITGTVSEKLFF. The CDR3 bases are TGTGCCAGTAGTATAACCGGGACAGTCTCTGAAAAACTGTTTTTT.

The chain joins TRBV4-3 to TRBJ2-7; the D gene is possibly TRBD2 (5 bases). V was trimmed by 1 base and J by 4 bases, leaving 17 bases between them. The germline CDR1 and CDR2 sequences are LGHNA and YSLEER. There are 16 residues in the CDR3. CDR3 in amino acids: CASSQVRWESWYEQYF. CDR3 in DNA: TGCGCCAGCAGCCAAGTTAGGTGGGAGTCGTGGTACGAGCAGTACTTC.

CDR3: CASSVRTELWSGANVLTF. In DNA, the CDR3 is TGTGCCAGCAGCGTCAGGACAGAACTCTGGAGTGGGGCCAACGTCCTGACTTTC. The V and J genes are TRBV9 and TRBJ2-6; tentative D call: TRBD1 (6 bases). The V end lost 2 bases, the J end lost 3 bases, and 18 bases lay between the germline ends. Germline loops: CDR1 SGDLS, CDR2 YYNGEE. The CDR3 is 18 amino acids.

This clonotype was detected only a few times. The V gene is TRBV2, the J gene TRBJ2-5; D is ambiguous. Germline V gene sequence: CDR1 SNHLY, CDR2 FYNNEI. The V gene lost 4 bases and the J gene lost 3 bases, with 6 bases spanning the gap. The CDR3 extends over 12 amino acids. The CDR3 nucleotides read TGTGCCAGCAGTGGTTTGGAAGAGACCCAGTACTTC. Its translation is CASSGLEETQYF.

J is TRBJ2-7 and V is TRBV29-1; tentatively, D is TRBD1 or TRBD2 (6 bases each). The CDR3 sequence is 10 residues long. Germline assignment: CDR1 SQVTM and CDR2 ANQGSEA. V shed 6 bases and J shed 7 bases, with 10 bases lying between them. The DNA for the CDR3 is TGCAGCGTCGCGGGGACAGAGCAGTACTTC. This gives the protein CSVAGTEQYF.